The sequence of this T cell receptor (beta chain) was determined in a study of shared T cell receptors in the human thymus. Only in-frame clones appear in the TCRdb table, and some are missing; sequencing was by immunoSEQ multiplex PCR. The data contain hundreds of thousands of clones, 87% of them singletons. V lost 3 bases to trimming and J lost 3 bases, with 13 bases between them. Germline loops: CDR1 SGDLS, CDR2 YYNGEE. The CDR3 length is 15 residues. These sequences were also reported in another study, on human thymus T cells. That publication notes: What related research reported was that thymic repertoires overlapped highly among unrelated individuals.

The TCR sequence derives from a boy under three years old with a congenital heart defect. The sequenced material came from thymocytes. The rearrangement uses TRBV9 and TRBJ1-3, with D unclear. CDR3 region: CASSAMGRLGNTIYF. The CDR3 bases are TGTGCCAGCAGCGCCATGGGCCGCCTTGGAAACACCATATATTTT.